This TCR beta chain stems from a study of T-cell memory formation after mild COVID-19. Study as a whole: Largely donor-specific sequence clusters came from a couple of donors. Broader study findings: Contracting CD4+ clones were located mainly in CM and EM, and CD8+ clones in EMRA.

Per the germline V gene, CDR1 is MNHEY and CDR2 is SMNVEV (reference sequence). This CDR3 contains 14 residues. The V end was cut by 5 bases, the J end by 2 bases, with 12 bases between. Constant-segment primers and 5'RACE yielded cDNA libraries for TCR alpha and TCR beta, each carrying sample barcodes and UMIs. TCRdb reprocessed the 5' RACE reads via MiXCR and lists one record per CDR3 protein. There are 68,000 or so distinct CDR3 sequences in the sample; approximately 15% occur only once, and around 29% lies in the top ten. With respect to this clonotype: What it recognizes is unknown.

The chain joins TRBV27 to TRBJ1-1; TRBD1 might be the D (5 bases). Sequenced input: PBMCs or a T cell subset sorted from them (not recorded which). This clonotype originated in an adult woman who had mild COVID-19 (a few samples of this study predate the infection). Cell type and time point are not known. The CDR3 spells CASSAGGGNTEAFF. The CDR3 bases are TGTGCCAGCAGTGCCGGGGGAGGAAACACTGAAGCTTTCTTT.